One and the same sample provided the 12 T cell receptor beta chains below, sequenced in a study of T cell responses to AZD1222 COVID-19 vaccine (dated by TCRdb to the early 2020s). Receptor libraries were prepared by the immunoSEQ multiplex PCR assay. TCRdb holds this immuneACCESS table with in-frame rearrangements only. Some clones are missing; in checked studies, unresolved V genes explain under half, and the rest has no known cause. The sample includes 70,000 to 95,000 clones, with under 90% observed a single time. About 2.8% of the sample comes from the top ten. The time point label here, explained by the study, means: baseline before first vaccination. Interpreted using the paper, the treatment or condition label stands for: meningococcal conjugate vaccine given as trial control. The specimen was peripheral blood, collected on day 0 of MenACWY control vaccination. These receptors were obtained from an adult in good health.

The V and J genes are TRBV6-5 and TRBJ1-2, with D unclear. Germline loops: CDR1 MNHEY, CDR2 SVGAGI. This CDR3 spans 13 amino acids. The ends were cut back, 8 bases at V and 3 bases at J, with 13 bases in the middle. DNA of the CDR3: TGTGCCAGCGGAAAAGGGCTTTACTATGGCTACACCTTC. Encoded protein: CASGKGLYYGYTF.

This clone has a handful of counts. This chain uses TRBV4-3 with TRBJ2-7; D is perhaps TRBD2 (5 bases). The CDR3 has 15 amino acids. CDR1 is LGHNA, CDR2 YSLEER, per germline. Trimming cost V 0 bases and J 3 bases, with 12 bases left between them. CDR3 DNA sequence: TGCGCCAGCAGCCAAGAAGAGGGAAATAGCTACGAGCAGTACTTC. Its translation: CASSQEEGNSYEQYF.

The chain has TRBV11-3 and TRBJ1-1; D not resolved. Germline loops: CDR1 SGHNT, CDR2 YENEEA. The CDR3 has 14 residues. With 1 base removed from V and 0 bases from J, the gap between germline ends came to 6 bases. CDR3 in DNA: TGTGCCAGCAGCTTAGGGCAGTTGAACACTGAAGCTTTCTTT. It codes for CASSLGQLNTEAFF.

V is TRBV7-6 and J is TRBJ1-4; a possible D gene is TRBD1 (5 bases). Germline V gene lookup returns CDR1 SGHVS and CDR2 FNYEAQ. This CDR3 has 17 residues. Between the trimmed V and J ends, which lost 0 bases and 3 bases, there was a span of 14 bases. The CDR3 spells CASSLAGDWEPNEKLFF. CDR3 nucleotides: TGTGCCAGCAGCTTAGCAGGGGATTGGGAACCTAATGAAAAACTGTTTTTT. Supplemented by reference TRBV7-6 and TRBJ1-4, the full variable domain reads GAGVSQSPRYKVTKRGQDVALRCDPISGHVSLYWYRQALGQGPEFLTYFNYEAQQDKSGLPNDRFSAERPEGSISTLTIQRTEQRDSAMYRCASSLAGDWEPNEKLFFGSGTQLSVL.

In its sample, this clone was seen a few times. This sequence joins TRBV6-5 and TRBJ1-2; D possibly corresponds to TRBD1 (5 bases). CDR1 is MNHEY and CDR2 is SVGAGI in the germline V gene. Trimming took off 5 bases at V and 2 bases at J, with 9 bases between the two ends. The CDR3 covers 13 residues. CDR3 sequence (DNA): TGTGCCAGCAGTATGGGACCGAACTATGGCTACACCTTC. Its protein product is CASSMGPNYGYTF.

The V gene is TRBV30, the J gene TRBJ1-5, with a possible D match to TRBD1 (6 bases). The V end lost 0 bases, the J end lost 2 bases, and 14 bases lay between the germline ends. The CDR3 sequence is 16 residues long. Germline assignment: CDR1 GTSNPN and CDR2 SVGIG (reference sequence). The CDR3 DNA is TGTGCCTGGAGTGTAAGGGACACCCTGGGCAATCAGCCCCAGCATTTT. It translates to CAWSVRDTLGNQPQHF.

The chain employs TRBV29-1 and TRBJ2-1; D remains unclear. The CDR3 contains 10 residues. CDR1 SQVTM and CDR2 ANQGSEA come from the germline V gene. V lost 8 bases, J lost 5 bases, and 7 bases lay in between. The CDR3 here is CSSMDNEQFF. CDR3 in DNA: TGCAGCTCAATGGACAATGAGCAGTTCTTC.

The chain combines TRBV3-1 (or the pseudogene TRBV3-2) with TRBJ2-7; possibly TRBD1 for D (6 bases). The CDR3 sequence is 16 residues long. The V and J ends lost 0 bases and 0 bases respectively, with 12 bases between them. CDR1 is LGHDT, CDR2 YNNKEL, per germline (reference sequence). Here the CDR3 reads CASSQDGGQSSYEQYF. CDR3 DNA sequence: TGTGCCAGCAGCCAAGATGGGGGACAAAGCTCCTACGAGCAGTACTTC.

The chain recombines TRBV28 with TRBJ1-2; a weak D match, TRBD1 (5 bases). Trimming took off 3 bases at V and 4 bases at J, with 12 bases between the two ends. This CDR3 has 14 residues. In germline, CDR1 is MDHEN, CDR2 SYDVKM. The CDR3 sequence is CASSLMRGGYGYTF. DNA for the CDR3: TGTGCCAGCAGTTTGATGAGGGGCGGCTATGGCTACACCTTC.

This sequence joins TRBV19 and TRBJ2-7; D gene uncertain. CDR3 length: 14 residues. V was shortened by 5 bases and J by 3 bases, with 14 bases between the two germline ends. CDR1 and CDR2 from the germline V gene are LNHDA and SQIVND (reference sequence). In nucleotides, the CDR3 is TGTGCCAGTAGTCTCCGGGCCTCGGGCTACGAGCAGTACTTC. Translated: CASSLRASGYEQYF.

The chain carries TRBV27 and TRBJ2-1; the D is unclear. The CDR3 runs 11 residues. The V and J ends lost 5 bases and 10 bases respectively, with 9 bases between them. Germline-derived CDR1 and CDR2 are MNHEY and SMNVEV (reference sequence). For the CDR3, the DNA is TGTGCCAGCAGTCAGGAACGCGAGCAGTTCTTC. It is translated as CASSQEREQFF.

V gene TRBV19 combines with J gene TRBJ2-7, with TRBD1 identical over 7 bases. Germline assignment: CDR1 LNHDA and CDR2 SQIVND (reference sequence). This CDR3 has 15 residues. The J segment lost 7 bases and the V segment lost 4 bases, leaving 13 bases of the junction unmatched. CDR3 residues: CASSTRQGLATEQYF. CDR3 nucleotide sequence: TGTGCCAGTAGTACCCGACAGGGCCTAGCTACGGAGCAGTACTTC. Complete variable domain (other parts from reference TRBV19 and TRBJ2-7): DGGITQSPKYLFRKEGQNVTLSCEQNLNHDAMYWYRQDPGQGLRLIYYSQIVNDFQKGDIAEGYSVSREKKESFPLTVTSAQKNPTAFYLCASSTRQGLATEQYFGPGTRLTVT.